Listed below are T cell receptor beta chains from one sample, sequenced in a study of blood T cell repertoires in COVID-19. Profiling relied on immunoSEQ multiplex PCR, and the TCRdb table lists in-frame clones only, not all of them. Among about 270,000 clones listed, roughly 90% were seen once. Sequencing was carried out using PBMCs or T cells enriched from blood (not recorded which). The receptors were gathered from a woman between 50 and 59 years old who had recovered from COVID-19. Both conserved end residues are part of each CDR3. The order of the fields is clone size, V gene, J gene, D gene, CDR3 protein, CDR3 DNA. The D gene is left open where the match is weak. Clone size is given for some rows only: seen once, a few or many times, or a class if the clone is expanded.

clone size: NA
V gene: TRBV7-2
J gene: TRBJ1-3
D gene: NA
CDR3 protein: CASTDRSGNTIYF
CDR3 DNA: TGTGCCAGCACTGACAGGAGTGGAAACACCATATATTTT

clone size: NA
V gene: TRBV21-1
J gene: TRBJ1-5
D gene: NA
CDR3 protein: CASSKTGGRQPQHF
CDR3 DNA: TGTGCCAGCAGCAAAACAGGGGGCCGGCAGCCCCAGCATTTT

clone size: NA
V gene: TRBV19
J gene: TRBJ1-4
D gene: NA
CDR3 protein: CASSRRQGTANEKLFF
CDR3 DNA: TGTGCCAGTAGCCGCCGCCAGGGAACCGCTAATGAAAAACTGTTTTTT

clone size: NA
V gene: TRBV5-6
J gene: TRBJ1-2
D gene: TRBD1
CDR3 protein: CASSRIGTGGGYTF
CDR3 DNA: TGTGCCAGCAGCCGGATAGGGACAGGGGGAGGCTACACCTTC

clone size: few
V gene: TRBV27
J gene: TRBJ1-3
D gene: TRBD1
CDR3 protein: CASSLSTGFLGGNTIYF
CDR3 DNA: TGTGCCAGCAGTTTATCGACAGGGTTTTTGGGAGGAAACACCATATATTTT

clone size: NA
V gene: TRBV30
J gene: TRBJ2-5
D gene: TRBD1
CDR3 protein: CAGNRGRETQYF
CDR3 DNA: TGTGCCGGGAACAGGGGTAGGGAGACCCAGTACTTC

clone size: NA
V gene: TRBV12-3/TRBV12-4
J gene: TRBJ1-5
D gene: NA
CDR3 protein: CASSLGGHQPQHF
CDR3 DNA: TGTGCCAGCAGTTTGGGGGGGCATCAGCCCCAGCATTTT

clone size: NA
V gene: TRBV9
J gene: TRBJ2-5
D gene: TRBD2
CDR3 protein: CASSVRGLAGETQYF
CDR3 DNA: TGTGCCAGCAGCGTAAGGGGACTAGCGGGAGAGACCCAGTACTTC

clone size: NA
V gene: TRBV28
J gene: TRBJ2-4
D gene: NA
CDR3 protein: CASSFTILAKNIQYF
CDR3 DNA: TGTGCCAGCAGTTTCACGATACTAGCCAAAAACATTCAGTACTTC

clone size: NA
V gene: TRBV25-1
J gene: TRBJ2-3
D gene: TRBD2
CDR3 protein: CASSEPSGRGNTQYF
CDR3 DNA: TGTGCCAGCAGTGAACCTAGCGGGAGGGGTAATACGCAGTATTTT

clone size: NA
V gene: TRBV7-7
J gene: TRBJ1-1
D gene: NA
CDR3 protein: CASSPGLGTEAFF
CDR3 DNA: TGTGCTAGCAGCCCGGGACTAGGGACTGAAGCTTTCTTT

clone size: NA
V gene: TRBV28
J gene: TRBJ1-6
D gene: NA
CDR3 protein: CASSSGGTPLHF
CDR3 DNA: TGTGCCAGCAGTTCTGGGGGGACACCCCTCCACTTT

clone size: once
V gene: TRBV7-2
J gene: TRBJ2-1
D gene: NA
CDR3 protein: CASSGGTSSFF
CDR3 DNA: TGTGCCAGCAGCGGAGGGACTTCCTCGTTCTTC

clone size: NA
V gene: TRBV27
J gene: TRBJ2-5
D gene: NA
CDR3 protein: CASSLSSAAARDQYF
CDR3 DNA: TGTGCCAGCAGTTTATCTAGCGCCGCGGCACGAGACCAGTACTTC

clone size: NA
V gene: TRBV7-2
J gene: TRBJ2-1
D gene: TRBD2
CDR3 protein: CASSLEGGRANEQFF
CDR3 DNA: TGTGCCAGCAGCTTAGAAGGCGGGAGGGCGAATGAGCAGTTCTTC

clone size: NA
V gene: TRBV7-2
J gene: TRBJ2-4
D gene: NA
CDR3 protein: CASSAQRDKNIQYF
CDR3 DNA: TGTGCCAGCAGCGCGCAACGGGACAAAAACATTCAGTACTTC

clone size: NA
V gene: TRBV7-2
J gene: TRBJ2-3
D gene: TRBD1
CDR3 protein: CASSFDRATDTQYF
CDR3 DNA: TGTGCCAGCAGCTTTGACAGGGCCACAGATACGCAGTATTTT

clone size: NA
V gene: TRBV6-6
J gene: TRBJ1-5
D gene: TRBD1
CDR3 protein: CASSPGTGGRVSNQPQHF
CDR3 DNA: TGTGCCAGCAGTCCCGGGACAGGGGGAAGGGTTAGCAATCAGCCCCAGCATTTT

clone size: NA
V gene: TRBV30
J gene: TRBJ2-1
D gene: TRBD2
CDR3 protein: CAWSRLAGIGEQFF
CDR3 DNA: TGTGCCTGGAGTAGACTAGCGGGGATCGGTGAGCAGTTCTTC

clone size: NA
V gene: TRBV7-9
J gene: TRBJ2-2
D gene: TRBD2
CDR3 protein: CASSAPSGSGGTGELFF
CDR3 DNA: TGTGCCAGCAGCGCCCCCAGCGGGAGCGGTGGCACCGGGGAGCTGTTTTTT

clone size: NA
V gene: TRBV18
J gene: TRBJ2-5
D gene: NA
CDR3 protein: CASSPRVGEGQETQYF
CDR3 DNA: TGTGCCAGCTCACCACGGGTGGGAGAGGGCCAAGAGACCCAGTACTTC

clone size: NA
V gene: TRBV7-2
J gene: TRBJ1-1
D gene: TRBD1
CDR3 protein: CASSSTGGRANTEAFF
CDR3 DNA: TGTGCCAGCAGCTCGACAGGGGGACGGGCCAACACTGAAGCTTTCTTT

clone size: NA
V gene: TRBV7-9
J gene: TRBJ2-7
D gene: NA
CDR3 protein: CASSLEDISVYEQYF
CDR3 DNA: TGTGCCAGCAGCTTAGAGGACATTTCAGTCTACGAGCAGTACTTC

clone size: NA
V gene: TRBV30
J gene: TRBJ1-3
D gene: TRBD1
CDR3 protein: CAWISDLGTVIYF
CDR3 DNA: TGTGCCTGGATCTCAGACCTTGGGACAGTCATATATTTT